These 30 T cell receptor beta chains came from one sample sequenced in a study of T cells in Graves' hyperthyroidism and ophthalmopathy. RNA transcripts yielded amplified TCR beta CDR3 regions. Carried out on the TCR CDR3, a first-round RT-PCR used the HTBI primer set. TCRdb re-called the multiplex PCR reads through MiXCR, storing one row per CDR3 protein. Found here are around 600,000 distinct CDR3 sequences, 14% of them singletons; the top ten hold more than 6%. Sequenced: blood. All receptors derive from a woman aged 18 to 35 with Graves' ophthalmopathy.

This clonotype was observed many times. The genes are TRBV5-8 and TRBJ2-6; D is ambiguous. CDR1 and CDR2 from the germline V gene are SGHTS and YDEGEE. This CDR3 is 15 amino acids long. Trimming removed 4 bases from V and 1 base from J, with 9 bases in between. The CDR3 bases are TGTGCCAGCAGCCCTAGGAGTTCTGGGGCCAACGTCCTGACTTTC. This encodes CASSPRSSGANVLTF.

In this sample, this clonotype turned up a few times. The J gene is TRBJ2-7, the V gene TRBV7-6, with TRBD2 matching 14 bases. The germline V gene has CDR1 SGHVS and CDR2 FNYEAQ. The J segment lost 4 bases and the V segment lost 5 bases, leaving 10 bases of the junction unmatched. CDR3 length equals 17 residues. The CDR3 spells CASSQGLAGGVRYEQYF. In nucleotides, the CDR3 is TGTGCCAGCAGCCAAGGACTAGCGGGAGGAGTTCGGTACGAGCAGTACTTC.

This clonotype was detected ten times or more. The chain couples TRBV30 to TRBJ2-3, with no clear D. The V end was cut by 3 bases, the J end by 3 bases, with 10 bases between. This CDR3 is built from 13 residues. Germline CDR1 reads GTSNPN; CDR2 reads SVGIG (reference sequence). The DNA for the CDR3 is TGTGCCTGGAGCCAAGACGGGACAGATACGCAGTATTTT. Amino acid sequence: CAWSQDGTDTQYF. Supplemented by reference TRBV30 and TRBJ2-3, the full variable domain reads SQTIHQWPATLVQPVGSPLSLECTVEGTSNPNLYWYRQAAGRGLQLLFYSVGIGQISSEVPQNLSASRPQDRQFILSSKKLLLSDSGFYLCAWSQDGTDTQYFGPGTRLTVL.

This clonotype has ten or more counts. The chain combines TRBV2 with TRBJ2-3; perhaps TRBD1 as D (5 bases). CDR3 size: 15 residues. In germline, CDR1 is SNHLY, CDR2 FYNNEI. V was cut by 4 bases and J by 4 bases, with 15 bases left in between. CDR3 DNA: TGTGCCAGCAGTGGGATATCAGGGTGGCCAGATACGCAGTATTTT. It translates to CASSGISGWPDTQYF. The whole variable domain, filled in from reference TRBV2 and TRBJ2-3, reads EPEVTQTPSHQVTQMGQEVILRCVPISNHLYFYWYRQILGQKVEFLVSFYNNEISEKSEIFDDQFSVERPDGSNFTLKIRSTKLEDSAMYFCASSGISGWPDTQYFGPGTRLTVL.

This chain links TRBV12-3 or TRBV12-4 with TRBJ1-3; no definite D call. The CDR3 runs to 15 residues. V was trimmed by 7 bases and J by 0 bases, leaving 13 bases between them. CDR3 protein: CASIPLGSSGNTIYF. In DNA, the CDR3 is TGTGCCAGCATTCCATTGGGGAGCTCTGGAAACACCATATATTTT.

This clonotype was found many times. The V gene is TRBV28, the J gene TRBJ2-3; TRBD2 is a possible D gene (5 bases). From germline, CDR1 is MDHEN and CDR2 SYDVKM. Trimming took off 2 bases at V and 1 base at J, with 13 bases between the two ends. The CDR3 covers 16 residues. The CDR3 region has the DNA TGTGCCAGCAGTTTAAGGTTCTTTAGCGGCACAGATACGCAGTATTTT. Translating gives CASSLRFFSGTDTQYF.

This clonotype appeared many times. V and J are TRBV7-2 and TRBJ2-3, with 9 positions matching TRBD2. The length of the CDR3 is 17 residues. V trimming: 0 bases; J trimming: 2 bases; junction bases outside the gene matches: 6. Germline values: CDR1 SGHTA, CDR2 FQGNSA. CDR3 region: CASSLANLAGNTDTQYF. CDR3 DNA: TGTGCCAGCAGCTTAGCGAATCTAGCGGGAAACACAGATACGCAGTATTTT.

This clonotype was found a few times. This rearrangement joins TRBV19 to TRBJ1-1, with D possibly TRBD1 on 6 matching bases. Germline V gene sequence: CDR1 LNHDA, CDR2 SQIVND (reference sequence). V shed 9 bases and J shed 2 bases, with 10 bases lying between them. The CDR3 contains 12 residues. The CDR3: CASQGTNTEAFF. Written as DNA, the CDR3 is TGTGCCAGCCAGGGGACAAACACTGAAGCTTTCTTT.

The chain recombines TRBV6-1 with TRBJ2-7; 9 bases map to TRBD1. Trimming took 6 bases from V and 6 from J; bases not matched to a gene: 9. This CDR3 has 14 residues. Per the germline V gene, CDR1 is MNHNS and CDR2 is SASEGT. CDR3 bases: TGTGCCAGCAGCCCTCCTGGGACAGGGAGCGAGCAGTACTTC. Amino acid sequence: CASSPPGTGSEQYF.

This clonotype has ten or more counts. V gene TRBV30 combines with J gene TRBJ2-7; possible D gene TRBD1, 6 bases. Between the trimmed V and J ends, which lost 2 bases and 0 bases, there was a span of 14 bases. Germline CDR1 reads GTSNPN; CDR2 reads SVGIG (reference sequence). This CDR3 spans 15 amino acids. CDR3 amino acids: CAWSPQQGYSYEQYF. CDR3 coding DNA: TGTGCCTGGAGTCCTCAACAGGGCTACTCCTACGAGCAGTACTTC.

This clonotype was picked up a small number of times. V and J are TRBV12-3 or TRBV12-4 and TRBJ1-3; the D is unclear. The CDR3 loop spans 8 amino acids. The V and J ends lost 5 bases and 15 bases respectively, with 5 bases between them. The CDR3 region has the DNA TGTGCCAGCAGTCATCGATATTTT. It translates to CASSHRYF.

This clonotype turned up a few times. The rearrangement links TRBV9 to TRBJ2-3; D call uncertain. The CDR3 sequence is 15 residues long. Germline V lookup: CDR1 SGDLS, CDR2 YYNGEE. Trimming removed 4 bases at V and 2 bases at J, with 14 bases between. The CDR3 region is CASSPLETDTDTQYF. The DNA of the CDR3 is TGTGCCAGCAGCCCCTTAGAAACAGACACAGATACGCAGTATTTT.

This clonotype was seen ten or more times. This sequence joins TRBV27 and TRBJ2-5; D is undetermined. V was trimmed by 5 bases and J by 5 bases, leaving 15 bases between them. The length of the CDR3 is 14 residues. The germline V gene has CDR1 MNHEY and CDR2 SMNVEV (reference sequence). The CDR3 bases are TGTGCCAGCAGTACCCCTGGACGACCGGAGACCCAGTACTTC. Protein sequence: CASSTPGRPETQYF.

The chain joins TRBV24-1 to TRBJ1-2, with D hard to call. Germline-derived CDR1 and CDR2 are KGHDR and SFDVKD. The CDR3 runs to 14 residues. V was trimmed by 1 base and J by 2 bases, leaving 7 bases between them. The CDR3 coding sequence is TGTGCCACCAGTGATTTTGGCACCAACTATGGCTACACCTTC. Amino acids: CATSDFGTNYGYTF.

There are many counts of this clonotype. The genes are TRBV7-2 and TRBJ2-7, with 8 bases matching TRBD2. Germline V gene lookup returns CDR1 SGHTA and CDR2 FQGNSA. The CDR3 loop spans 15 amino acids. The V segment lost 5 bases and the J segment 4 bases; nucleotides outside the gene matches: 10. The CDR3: CASSPRAGGEYEQYF. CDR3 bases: TGTGCCAGCAGCCCCCGGGCGGGAGGCGAATACGAGCAGTACTTC.

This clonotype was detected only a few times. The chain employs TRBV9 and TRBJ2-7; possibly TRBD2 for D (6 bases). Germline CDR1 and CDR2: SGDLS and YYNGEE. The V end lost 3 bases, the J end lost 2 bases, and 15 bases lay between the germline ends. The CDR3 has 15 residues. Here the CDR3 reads CASSDPGTAPYEQYF. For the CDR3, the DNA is TGTGCCAGCAGCGACCCCGGGACTGCCCCCTACGAGCAGTACTTC.

CDR3: CATSDHRDYQETQYF. DNA for the CDR3: TGTGCCACCAGTGATCACCGGGACTATCAAGAGACCCAGTACTTC. V is TRBV24-1 and J is TRBJ2-5; TRBD2 aligns across 7 bases. V shed 3 bases and J 2 bases; nucleotides not matched to a gene: 5. This CDR3 is 15 amino acids long. Germline CDR1 is KGHDR and CDR2 is SFDVKD.

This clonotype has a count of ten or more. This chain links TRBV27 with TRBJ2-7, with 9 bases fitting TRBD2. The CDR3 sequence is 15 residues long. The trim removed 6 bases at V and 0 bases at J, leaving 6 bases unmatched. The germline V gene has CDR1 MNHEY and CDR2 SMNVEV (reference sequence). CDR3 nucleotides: TGTGCCAGCAGCAAGACTAGCGGATACTCCTACGAGCAGTACTTC. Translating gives CASSKTSGYSYEQYF.

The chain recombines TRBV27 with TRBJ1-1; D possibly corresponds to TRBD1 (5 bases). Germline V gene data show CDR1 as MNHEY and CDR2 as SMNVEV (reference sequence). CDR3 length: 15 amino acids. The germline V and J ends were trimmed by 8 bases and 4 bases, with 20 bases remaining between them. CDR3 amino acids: CASLPGTFRITEAFF. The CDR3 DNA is TGTGCCAGCCTCCCGGGGACGTTTAGGATCACTGAAGCTTTCTTT.

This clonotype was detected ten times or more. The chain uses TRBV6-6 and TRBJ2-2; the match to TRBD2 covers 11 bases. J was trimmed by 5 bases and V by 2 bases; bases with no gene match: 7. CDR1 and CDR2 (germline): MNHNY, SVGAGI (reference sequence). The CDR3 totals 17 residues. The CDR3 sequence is CASSYGLAGGITGELFF. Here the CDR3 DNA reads TGTGCCAGCAGTTACGGCCTAGCGGGAGGTATAACCGGGGAGCTGTTTTTT.

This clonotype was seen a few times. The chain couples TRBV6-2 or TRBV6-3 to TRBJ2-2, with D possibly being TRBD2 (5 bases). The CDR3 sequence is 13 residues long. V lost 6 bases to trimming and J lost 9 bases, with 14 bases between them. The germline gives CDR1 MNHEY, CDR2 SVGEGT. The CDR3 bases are TGTGCCAGCAGCCGGACTGTTGAGCGGGAGCTGTTTTTT. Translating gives CASSRTVERELFF.

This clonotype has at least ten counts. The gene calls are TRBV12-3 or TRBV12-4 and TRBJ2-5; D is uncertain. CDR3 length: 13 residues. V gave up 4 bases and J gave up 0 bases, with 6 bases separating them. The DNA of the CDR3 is TGTGCCAGCAGTTCGACCGACCAAGAGACCCAGTACTTC. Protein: CASSSTDQETQYF.

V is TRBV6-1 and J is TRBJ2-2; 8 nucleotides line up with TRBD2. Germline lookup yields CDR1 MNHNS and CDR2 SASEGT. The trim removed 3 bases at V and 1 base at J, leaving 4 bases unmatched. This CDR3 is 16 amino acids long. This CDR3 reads CASSDGGLVNTGELFF. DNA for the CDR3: TGTGCCAGCAGTGATGGGGGACTAGTGAACACCGGGGAGCTGTTTTTT.

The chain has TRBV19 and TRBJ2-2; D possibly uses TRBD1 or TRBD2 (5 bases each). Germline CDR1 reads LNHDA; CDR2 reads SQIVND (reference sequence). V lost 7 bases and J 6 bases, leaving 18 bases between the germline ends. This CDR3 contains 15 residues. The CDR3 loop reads CASNRDRAGAGELFF. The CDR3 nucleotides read TGTGCCAGTAATAGGGACCGGGCGGGCGCCGGGGAGCTGTTTTTT.

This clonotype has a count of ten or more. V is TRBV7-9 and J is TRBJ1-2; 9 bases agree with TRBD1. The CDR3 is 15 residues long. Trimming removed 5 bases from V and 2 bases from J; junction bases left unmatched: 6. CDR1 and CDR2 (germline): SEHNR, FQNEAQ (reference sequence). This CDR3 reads CASSGRDRANYGYTF. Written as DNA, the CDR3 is TGTGCCAGCAGCGGCCGGGACAGGGCAAACTATGGCTACACCTTC.

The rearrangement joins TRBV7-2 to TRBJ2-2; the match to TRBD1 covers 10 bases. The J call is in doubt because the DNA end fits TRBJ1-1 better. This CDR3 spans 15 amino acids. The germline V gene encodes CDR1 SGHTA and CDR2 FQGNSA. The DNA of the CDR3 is TGTGCCAGCAGCTTAGGGATGACAGGGGGCCGGGGAGCTTTCTTT. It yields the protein CASSLGMTGGRGAFF.

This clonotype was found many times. The DNA of the CDR3 is TGCAGTGCTAGAACTACTAGCGGGAGGTCAGGCTCCTACGAGCAGTACTTC. Translating it yields CSARTTSGRSGSYEQYF. The chain joins TRBV20-1 to TRBJ2-7; 12 bases are a match to TRBD2. V lost 2 bases, J lost 0 bases, and 8 bases stayed unmatched. CDR3 size: 17 residues. Germline loops: CDR1 DFQATT, CDR2 SNEGSKA (reference sequence).

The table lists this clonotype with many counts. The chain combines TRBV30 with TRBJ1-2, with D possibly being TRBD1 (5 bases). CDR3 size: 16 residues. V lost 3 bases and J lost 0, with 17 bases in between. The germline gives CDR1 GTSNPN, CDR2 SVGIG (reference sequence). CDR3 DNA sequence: TGTGCCTGGAGACCAACTGCGACAGTTCCTAACTATGGCTACACCTTC. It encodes CAWRPTATVPNYGYTF.

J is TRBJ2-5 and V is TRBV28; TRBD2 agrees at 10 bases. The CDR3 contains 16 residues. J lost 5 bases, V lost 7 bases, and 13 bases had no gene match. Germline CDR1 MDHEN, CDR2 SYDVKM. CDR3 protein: CASTSRASGSGETQYF. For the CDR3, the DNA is TGTGCCAGCACCTCAAGGGCTAGCGGGAGTGGGGAGACCCAGTACTTC.

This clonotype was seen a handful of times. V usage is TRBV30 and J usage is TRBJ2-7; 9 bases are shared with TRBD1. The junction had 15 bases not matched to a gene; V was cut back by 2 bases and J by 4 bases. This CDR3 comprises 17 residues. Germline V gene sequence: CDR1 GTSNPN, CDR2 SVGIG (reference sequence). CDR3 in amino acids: CAWSPPYRTGENYEQYF. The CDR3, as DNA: TGTGCCTGGAGTCCCCCCTACAGGACAGGGGAAAATTACGAGCAGTACTTC.